Each of the 15 T cell receptor beta chains below was sequenced from the same sample in a study of T cells in Graves' hyperthyroidism and ophthalmopathy (dated by TCRdb to about 2019). Library creation used multiplex PCR. The sample was run on an Illumina HiSeq 2000. The TCR beta CDR3 regions were amplified from RNA transcripts. For the first round of RT-PCR on the TCR CDR3, the HTBI primer set was used together with the Qiagen OneStep RT-PCR kit. TCRdb reprocessed the public reads (quality trimming at Q25 with fastp, clone calling with MiXCR) and kept in-frame beta chains. Records with the same CDR3 protein are collapsed into one entry carrying the most frequent genes and DNA. For this sample the table gives 750,000 to 900,000 distinct CDR3 sequences, of which roughly 40% were detected only once. The biggest ten clones account for 8.9% of the sample. The source material was blood. The receptors originated from a man between 18 and 35 years old with Graves' hyperthyroidism.

V usage is TRBV4-1 and J usage is TRBJ2-5, with 13 bases matching TRBD2. CDR1 and CDR2 (germline): MGHRA, YSYEKL. V was clipped by 4 bases and J by 2 bases; unmatched bases: 10. The CDR3 extends over 18 amino acids. CDR3 DNA sequence: TGCGCCAGCAGCCCACACACGACTAGCGGGGGGTCGCAAGAGACCCAGTACTTC. Translated, it gives CASSPHTTSGGSQETQYF.

As for this clonotype: A much larger clone lies a single base off, so this may be a read error. The chain uses TRBV29-1 and TRBJ2-5, with D uncertain. CDR1 and CDR2 (germline): SQVTM, ANQGSEA. V dropped 4 bases and J dropped 3 bases, with 9 bases sitting between them. The CDR3 spans 12 residues. This chain's CDR3 is CSVGEREETQYF. CDR3 coding DNA: TGCAGCGTTGGAGAAAGGGAAGAGACCCAGTACTTC.

CDR3: CASSPPSSGSGNTIYF. The CDR3 DNA sequence: TGTGCCAGCTCACCACCAAGTTCCGGGTCCGGAAACACCATATATTTT. The chain couples TRBV18 to TRBJ1-3; D is undetermined. Between the trimmed V and J ends, which lost 0 bases and 4 bases, there was a span of 13 bases. This CDR3 comprises 16 residues. Germline V lookup: CDR1 KGHSH, CDR2 LQKENI.

This clonotype was seen many times. The genes are TRBV7-9 and TRBJ2-5; 7 nucleotides line up with TRBD1. The junction had 7 bases not matched to a gene; V was cut back by 5 bases and J by 10 bases. Germline V gene sequence: CDR1 SEHNR, CDR2 FQNEAQ (reference sequence). This CDR3 contains 12 residues. Written as DNA, the CDR3 is TGTGCCAGCAGCATGGACAGGAGGAACCAGTACTTC. Translating it yields CASSMDRRNQYF.

The J gene is TRBJ2-2, the V gene TRBV12-3 or TRBV12-4; the D is unclear. The CDR3 is 10 residues long. V lost 8 bases and J lost 7, with 5 bases in between. CDR3 amino acids: CASVDGELFF. The CDR3 coding sequence is TGTGCCAGCGTAGACGGGGAGCTGTTTTTT.

This chain joins TRBV25-1 and TRBJ2-1; no reliable D call. Germline V gene lookup returns CDR1 MGHDK and CDR2 SYGVNS. CDR3 length: 12 residues. V was shortened by 6 bases and J by 5 bases, with 8 bases between the two germline ends. The CDR3, as DNA: TGTGCCAGCAGGCAACGGGACAATGAGCAGTTCTTC. Translating it yields CASRQRDNEQFF.

Worth noting for this clonotype: A junction boundary mismatches the germline segment, possibly from a read error. The genes are TRBV15 and TRBJ2-4, with D hard to call. Germline loops: CDR1 LNHNV, CDR2 YYDKDF (reference sequence). CDR3 length: 13 residues. CDR3 sequence reads: CATSRETQSQRDF. The DNA for the CDR3 is TGTGCCACCAGCAGAGAGACTCAATCTCAACGGGACTTC.

This clonotype was counted a few times. The V and J genes are TRBV29-1 and TRBJ2-7, with a weak D call TRBD2 (6 bases). The germline gives CDR1 SQVTM, CDR2 ANQGSEA. Between the trimmed V and J ends, which lost 7 bases and 2 bases, there was a span of 6 bases. CDR3 length: 10 residues. The CDR3 DNA reads TGCAGCGGGGGGGCCTACGAGCAGTACTTC. It specifies CSGGAYEQYF.

The chain carries TRBV20-1 and TRBJ1-1; D unclear. This CDR3 is built from 13 residues. CDR1 and CDR2 (germline): DFQATT, SNEGSKA (reference sequence). V was shortened by 6 bases and J by 2 bases, with 13 bases between the two germline ends. CDR3 sequence reads: CSAVSRVNTEAFF. CDR3 in DNA: TGCAGTGCCGTATCTAGGGTTAACACTGAAGCTTTCTTT.

This clonotype appeared many times. The rearrangement joins TRBV7-2 to TRBJ2-7; a weak D match, TRBD1 (5 bases). V was shortened by 1 base and J by 7 bases, with 8 bases between the two germline ends. CDR3 length: 12 residues. CDR1 is SGHTA, CDR2 FQGNSA, per germline. CDR3 loop: CASSLGPGEQYF. Here the CDR3 DNA reads TGTGCCAGCAGCTTAGGCCCAGGGGAGCAGTACTTC.

On this clonotype itself: Germline is not matched at one junction end, which may reflect a read error. V gene TRBV5-4 combines with J gene TRBJ2-7; 8 bases are a match to TRBD2. CDR1 SGHNT and CDR2 YYREEE come from the germline V gene (reference sequence). The CDR3 extends over 16 amino acids. CDR3 region: CASSQERAGAVYEQYF. The CDR3 DNA reads TGCGCCAGCAGCCAAGAGAGAGCGGGAGCGGTCTACGAGCAGTACTTC.

This clonotype was found many times. This CDR3 is CASSAAGTAYEQYF. The CDR3 DNA reads as TGTGCCAGCAGCGCAGCCGGGACAGCCTACGAGCAGTACTTC. This sequence joins TRBV7-9 and TRBJ2-7; 7 nucleotides agree with TRBD1. The V and J ends lost 5 bases and 2 bases, in that order; junction bases with no gene match: 6. From germline, CDR1 is SEHNR and CDR2 FQNEAQ (reference sequence). The CDR3 has 14 amino acids.

This clonotype occurred once. Just one base apart from a much larger clone, this may be a read error. This chain links TRBV10-1 with TRBJ1-2; D uncertain. This CDR3 region has 13 residues. The V gene lost 3 bases and the J gene lost 1 base, with 6 bases spanning the gap. Germline V gene lookup returns CDR1 WNHNN and CDR2 SYGVQD (reference sequence). The CDR3 DNA sequence: TGCGCCAGCAGTGAACTGCGTAACTATGGCTACACCTTC. Amino acid sequence: CASSELRNYGYTF.

This clonotype was picked up many times. The CDR3: CAISEDLNYGYTF. The CDR3 region has the DNA TGTGCCATCAGTGAAGACCTTAACTATGGCTACACCTTC. The chain carries TRBV10-3 and TRBJ1-2; D is unclear. The germline V gene encodes CDR1 ENHRY and CDR2 SYGVKD. Trimming left V 3 bases short and J 1 base short, with 6 bases between. This CDR3 is 13 amino acids long.

This chain connects TRBV3-1 to TRBJ2-2; tentatively, D is TRBD2 (5 bases). The CDR3 sequence is 15 residues long. V lost 0 bases to trimming and J lost 7 bases, with 12 bases between them. Germline V gives CDR1 LGHDT, CDR2 YNNKEL (reference sequence). In DNA, the CDR3 is TGTGCCAGCAGCCAAGATGGCCTTGAGGGCGGGGAGCTGTTTTTT. Translating it yields CASSQDGLEGGELFF.